This TCR beta chain was sequenced during a study of shared clonotypes between healthy human individuals. Germline V gene sequence: CDR1 MGHRA, CDR2 YSYEKL. The CDR3 is 17 amino acids. J gave up 5 bases and V 2 bases, and 13 bases lay outside the gene matches. Sequencing used immunoSEQ multiplex PCR; TCRdb keeps in-frame clones, though not all of them. Among some 200,000 clones listed, approximately 95% were seen once. The clonotype was recovered from a woman aged 30 to 39 in good health. The genes are TRBV4-1 and TRBJ2-7; 9 bases line up with TRBD2. Sample: naive CD4+ T cells sorted from blood. The subset: CD45RA+ positively selected. In DNA form, the CDR3 reads TGCGCCAGCAGCCAAAGGTTACAGGGTTTAGCGGGAGACGAGCAGTACTTC. Its protein product is CASSQRLQGLAGDEQYF.